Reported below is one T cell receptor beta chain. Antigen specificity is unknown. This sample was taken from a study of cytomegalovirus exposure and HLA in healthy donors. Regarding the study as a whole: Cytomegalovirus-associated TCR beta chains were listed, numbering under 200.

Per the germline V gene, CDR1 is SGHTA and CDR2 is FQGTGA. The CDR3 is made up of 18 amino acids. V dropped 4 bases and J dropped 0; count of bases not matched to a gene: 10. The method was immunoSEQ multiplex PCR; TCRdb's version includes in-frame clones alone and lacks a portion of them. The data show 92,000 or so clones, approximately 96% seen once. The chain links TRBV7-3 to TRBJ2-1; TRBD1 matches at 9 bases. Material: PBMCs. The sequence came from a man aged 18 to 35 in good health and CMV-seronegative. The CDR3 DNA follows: TGTGCCAGCAGCTCGTCCGGACAGGGGTTGAGCTCCTACAATGAGCAGTTCTTC. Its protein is CASSSSGQGLSSYNEQFF.